This entry lists 19 T cell receptor beta chains sequenced from one sample in a study of blood T cell repertoires in COVID-19. This table comes from immunoSEQ multiplex PCR, and its TCRdb copy is limited to in-frame clones, with some not included. The table lists under 250,000 clones, 85% to 90% of them singletons. Sequencing was done on a sample of peripheral blood. These receptors all stem from a man aged 50 to 59 with COVID-19, enrolled during active disease.

This rearrangement joins TRBV6-5 to TRBJ1-1; maybe TRBD1 (5 bases). The ends were cut back, 7 bases at V and 1 base at J, with 13 bases in the middle. From germline, CDR1 is MNHEY and CDR2 SVGAGI. The CDR3 spans 14 residues. The CDR3 DNA is TGTGCCAGCAAAGCCTTAGGACAGAACACTGAAGCTTTCTTT. Translating gives CASKALGQNTEAFF.

The chain couples TRBV7-8 to TRBJ1-2; the D gene is possibly TRBD1 (5 bases). The germline V and J ends were trimmed by 2 bases and 4 bases, with 14 bases remaining between them. The CDR3 consists of 15 residues. Germline V CDR1 and CDR2: SGHVS, FQNEAQ. The CDR3 here is CASSLWQGDGYGYTF. The CDR3 DNA reads TGTGCCAGCAGCTTATGGCAGGGCGACGGCTATGGCTACACCTTC.

The gene calls are TRBV3-1 (or the pseudogene TRBV3-2) and TRBJ1-1; TRBD1 aligns across 10 bases. The V gene's germline CDR1 is LGHDT and CDR2 YNNKEL (reference sequence). J gave up 4 bases and V 6 bases, and 8 bases lay outside the gene matches. This CDR3 contains 15 residues. CDR3 coding DNA: TGTGCCAGCAGGAGATCAGGGACAGGGGTCACTGAAGCTTTCTTT. This sequence encodes CASRRSGTGVTEAFF.

This chain uses TRBV11-1 with TRBJ2-2; 13 bases fit TRBD2. After removal of 5 bases from V and 6 bases from J, the junction contained 6 bases not matched to a gene. CDR3 size: 16 residues. Germline V gives CDR1 SGHAT, CDR2 FQDESV (reference sequence). CDR3 nucleotides: TGTGCCAGCAGCCGGGGACTAGCGGGACAATCCGGGGAGCTGTTTTTT. This codes for CASSRGLAGQSGELFF.

The genes are TRBV27 and TRBJ1-2; 8 bases are a match to TRBD1. The trim removed 5 bases at V and 4 bases at J, leaving 12 bases unmatched. The CDR3 has 16 amino acids. CDR1 and CDR2 (germline): MNHEY, SMNVEV (reference sequence). The chain's CDR3 is CASSNPGRQGIYGYTF. DNA of the CDR3: TGTGCCAGCAGTAACCCCGGACGACAGGGGATCTATGGCTACACCTTC.

The chain recombines TRBV6-5 with TRBJ2-7, with TRBD2 as a possible D gene (5 bases). The V gene lost 7 bases and the J gene lost 7 bases, with 14 bases spanning the gap. The CDR3 loop spans 12 amino acids. Germline CDR1 MNHEY, CDR2 SVGAGI. CDR3 sequence reads: CASTGASGEQYF. CDR3 coding DNA: TGTGCCAGCACAGGAGCCTCGGGGGAGCAGTACTTC.

This clone was observed a few times. This chain connects TRBV28 to TRBJ2-5; TRBD1 matches 10 bases. The CDR3 is made up of 17 amino acids. Germline trimming cut 4 bases from V and 0 bases from J; bases unmatched to any gene: 8. Germline-derived CDR1 and CDR2 are MDHEN and SYDVKM. For the CDR3, the DNA is TGTGCCAGCAGTTCCCCCCGACAGGGGGCCCACCAAGAGACCCAGTACTTC. It specifies CASSSPRQGAHQETQYF.

This clone was recorded a few times. The rearrangement uses TRBV10-3 and TRBJ1-2; D call uncertain. Trimming cost V 3 bases and J 4 bases, with 15 bases left between them. CDR1 is ENHRY and CDR2 is SYGVKD in the germline V gene. This CDR3 has 15 amino acids. The CDR3 loop reads CAISEDRTAAYGYTF. DNA for the CDR3: TGTGCCATCAGTGAAGATAGAACAGCGGCCTATGGCTACACCTTC.

The chain combines TRBV27 with TRBJ2-7; tentatively, D is TRBD2 (5 bases). This CDR3 is 15 amino acids long. Germline assignment: CDR1 MNHEY and CDR2 SMNVEV (reference sequence). V was clipped by 6 bases and J by 6 bases, with 21 bases between them. The CDR3 region is CASSLGVVGSSEQYF. The DNA for the CDR3 is TGTGCCAGCAGCCTCGGGGTAGTTGGGTCCAGCGAGCAGTACTTC.

This rearrangement joins TRBV27 to TRBJ1-1; the match to TRBD1 covers 7 bases. V was clipped by 8 bases and J by 1 base; unmatched bases: 10. The CDR3 sequence is 15 residues long. Germline CDR1 MNHEY, CDR2 SMNVEV (reference sequence). CDR3 residues: CASGPWDRANTEAFF. The DNA of the CDR3 is TGTGCCAGCGGGCCGTGGGACAGAGCGAACACTGAAGCTTTCTTT.

This chain links TRBV2 with TRBJ1-6, with 7 bases identical to TRBD1. Trimming took 6 bases from V and 6 from J; bases not matched to a gene: 8. CDR3 length equals 15 residues. The V gene's germline CDR1 is SNHLY and CDR2 FYNNEI. In DNA form, the CDR3 reads TGTGCCAGCAGCCGGGACAGCCTAAGTAATTCACCCCTCCACTTT. Protein product: CASSRDSLSNSPLHF.

The chain uses TRBV12-5 and TRBJ2-1, with TRBD2 matching over 7 bases. The CDR3 is 16 amino acids. Trimming took 7 bases from V and 0 from J; bases not matched to a gene: 9. Germline V gives CDR1 LGHNT, CDR2 FRNRAP. CDR3 nucleotides: TGTGCTAGTGCCCTAGGGTCTAGCGGCTCCTACAATGAGCAGTTCTTC. Protein: CASALGSSGSYNEQFF.

The gene calls are TRBV29-1 and TRBJ1-2; 9 nucleotides line up with TRBD1. The junction had 11 bases not matched to a gene; V was cut back by 2 bases and J by 7 bases. Germline-derived CDR1 and CDR2 are SQVTM and ANQGSEA. The CDR3 spans 15 residues. In DNA, the CDR3 is TGCAGCGTTGAATCGCTGGACAGGGGCTTAAGTGGCTACACCTTC. Translating it yields CSVESLDRGLSGYTF.

This chain joins TRBV29-1 and TRBJ2-7; 7 bases are shared with TRBD2. This CDR3 is 14 amino acids long. Looked up from germline, CDR1 is SQVTM and CDR2 is ANQGSEA. The V segment lost 6 bases and the J segment 0 bases; nucleotides outside the gene matches: 8. CDR3 loop: CSVTPGLHSYEQYF. The CDR3 nucleotides are TGCAGCGTGACACCGGGACTACACTCCTACGAGCAGTACTTC.

The V gene is TRBV12-3 or TRBV12-4, the J gene TRBJ2-1, with D maybe TRBD1 (6 bases). The CDR3 covers 13 residues. V was shortened by 6 bases and J by 5 bases, with 11 bases between the two germline ends. The CDR3 nucleotides are TGTGCCAGCAGGACAGGACAGAACAATGAGCAGTTCTTC. Its protein is CASRTGQNNEQFF.

The J gene is TRBJ1-4, the V gene TRBV7-9; D perhaps matches TRBD1 (5 bases). CDR3 length: 14 residues. Trimming removed 1 base at V and 8 bases at J, with 11 bases between. CDR1 and CDR2 (germline): SEHNR, FQNEAQ (reference sequence). DNA of the CDR3: TGTGCCAGCAGCTTAGGACAGCCCGCGGAAAAACTGTTTTTT. It yields the protein CASSLGQPAEKLFF.

The chain has TRBV7-8 and TRBJ1-3; 7 nucleotides agree with TRBD1. J gave up 0 bases and V 4 bases, and 12 bases lay outside the gene matches. This CDR3 has 18 amino acids. Looked up from germline, CDR1 is SGHVS and CDR2 is FQNEAQ. The CDR3 bases are TGTGCCAGCAGCTCCTTTTCCCTTACAGGGGACTCTGGAAACACCATATATTTT. Its translation: CASSSFSLTGDSGNTIYF.

This chain uses TRBV18 with TRBJ2-2; 8 nucleotides line up with TRBD1. Germline trimming cut 5 bases from V and 1 base from J; bases unmatched to any gene: 3. The CDR3 spans 15 residues. Germline-derived CDR1 and CDR2 are KGHSH and LQKENI. CDR3 in DNA: TGTGCCAGCTCAACCGGGACAGGGAACACCGGGGAGCTGTTTTTT. It translates to CASSTGTGNTGELFF.

This chain connects TRBV19 to TRBJ2-3, with D perhaps matching TRBD2 (6 bases). Germline CDR1 is LNHDA and CDR2 is SQIVND (reference sequence). V lost 9 bases to trimming and J lost 2 bases, with 12 bases between them. The CDR3 spans 13 residues. The CDR3 reads CASRGGNTDTQYF. CDR3 in DNA: TGTGCCAGCCGGGGCGGGAACACAGATACGCAGTATTTT.